This section outlines one T cell receptor beta chain sequence together with its context. What it binds is unknown. Libraries were prepared by immunoSEQ multiplex PCR; TCRdb keeps only in-frame clonotypes and omits some of them. This sample has some 14,000 clones, with roughly 70% found just once. Trimming cost V 1 base and J 4 bases, with 14 bases left between them. The germline gives CDR1 MGHRA, CDR2 YSYEKL. This CDR3 region has 17 residues. The data were obtained in a study of neoadjuvant anti-PD-1 for oral cavity cancer. Study at large: Around day 43, patients without progression received a fourth nivolumab dose before surgery.

General study points: TCR analyses covered only a few patients per response group.

The sample's time point: after neoadjuvant nivolumab, at surgical resection. This TCR was sampled from a person between 40 and 85 years old with oral cavity squamous cell carcinoma. This sample comprised PBMCs, obtained after nivolumab (anti-PD-1) treatment. The rearrangement links TRBV4-1 to TRBJ1-6; D perhaps matches TRBD1 (6 bases). DNA for the CDR3: TGCGCCAGCAGCCAAGTGTCACAGGGAGGATATAATTCACCCCTCCACTTT. Its translation is CASSQVSQGGYNSPLHF.